The 32 T cell receptor beta chains below all came from one sample that was sequenced in a study of molecular identifiers for immune sequencing clone quantification. TCRdb redid the calling of the PCR reads with MiXCR, one entry per CDR3 protein. Of 85,000 to 100,000 distinct CDR3 sequences detected, 20% to 25% appear once; the ten largest clones hold about 0.99%. Material for sequencing was naive CD8+ T cells from blood, with Jurkat cell RNA spiked in. Regarding subset: FACS-sorted CD8+CD4-CCR7+CD45RA+ naive T cells. The source of these receptors is a human donor in good health. Some libraries in this study had Jurkat cell RNA spiked in.

On this clonotype itself: The germline gene is not matched at one end of the junction; a read error may be the cause. The rearrangement uses TRBV28 and TRBJ2-2, with D possibly being TRBD2 (5 bases). There are 13 residues in the CDR3. Looked up from germline, CDR1 is MDHEN and CDR2 is SYDVKM. CDR3 in amino acids: CASSSTETGELCF. The CDR3 coding sequence is TGTGCCAGCAGTAGCACAGAAACCGGGGAGCTGTGTTTT.

Ten or more counts support this clonotype. The CDR3 nucleotides read TGCAGTGCTAGAGATCATCGGCAGGGGGTAACCCCTAGCACAGATACGCAGTATTTT. Its translation is CSARDHRQGVTPSTDTQYF. The chain couples TRBV20-1 to TRBJ2-3; 7 positions agree with TRBD1. The CDR3 totals 19 residues. Germline values: CDR1 DFQATT, CDR2 SNEGSKA (reference sequence). V lost 0 bases and J lost 0; bases outside the gene matches: 15.

This clonotype was seen a few times. The rearrangement links TRBV14 to TRBJ2-1; 7 bases fit TRBD2. CDR3 size: 15 residues. V shed 6 bases and J 2 bases; nucleotides not matched to a gene: 7. CDR1 and CDR2 (germline): SGHDN, FVKESK. CDR3 DNA: TGTGCCAGCAGACCTACCGGGACTACCTACAATGAGCAGTTCTTC. Translating it yields CASRPTGTTYNEQFF.

Here the CDR3 DNA reads TGTGCCAGCATCGCAGGGGGGTGGCATGAGCAGTTCTTC. Translating gives CASIAGGWHEQFF. The genes are TRBV6-2 or TRBV6-3 and TRBJ2-1, with TRBD1 as a possible D gene (7 bases). The V gene lost 7 bases and the J gene lost 8 bases, with 15 bases spanning the gap. The CDR3 has 13 residues. From germline, CDR1 is MNHEY and CDR2 SVGEGT.

This clonotype was counted at least ten times. The V gene is TRBV18, the J gene TRBJ1-5, with TRBD1 identical over 7 bases. With 7 bases clipped from V and 4 bases from J, the junction kept 4 bases outside the gene matches. Germline values: CDR1 KGHSH, CDR2 LQKENI. This CDR3 contains 13 residues. The CDR3 nucleotides are TGTGCCAGCTACCCGACAGGGAATCAGCCCCAGCATTTT. It codes for CASYPTGNQPQHF.

The sample holds many counts of this clonotype. This chain uses TRBV7-2 with TRBJ2-3, with D maybe TRBD1 (7 bases). There are 16 residues in the CDR3. Germline lookup yields CDR1 SGHTA and CDR2 FQGNSA. Trimming stripped 0 bases from V and 0 bases from J, with 10 bases between. CDR3 DNA sequence: TGTGCCAGCAGCTTAGCCGCGGGACAGAGCACAGATACGCAGTATTTT. Protein: CASSLAAGQSTDTQYF.

The rearrangement links TRBV19 to TRBJ2-3, with 8 bases lining up with TRBD2. Germline V CDR1 and CDR2: LNHDA, SQIVND (reference sequence). The V segment lost 10 bases and the J segment 2 bases; nucleotides outside the gene matches: 11. The CDR3 extends over 15 amino acids. The CDR3 DNA reads TGTGCCACCGATCTTGGCGGGGGGACCACAGATACGCAGTATTTT. Residues: CATDLGGGTTDTQYF.

To note about this clonotype: It may be a read error: a sequence one base away is much more abundant. The chain uses TRBV28 and TRBJ2-2, with unresolved D. CDR1 is MDHEN and CDR2 is SYDVKM in the germline V gene. Trimming shortened V by 2 bases and J by 11 bases, and 15 bases separated the two germline ends. CDR3 length equals 14 residues. CDR3 coding DNA: TGTGCCAGCAGTTTAGCTGGGCGACGGATAGAGCTGTTTTTT. It encodes CASSLAGRRIELFF.

This chain joins TRBV29-1 and TRBJ2-2, with TRBD2 as a possible D gene (6 bases). This CDR3 spans 13 amino acids. Germline values: CDR1 SQVTM, CDR2 ANQGSEA. The V end was cut by 7 bases, the J end by 7 bases, with 16 bases between. The chain's CDR3 is CSADGGVGGELFF. The CDR3, as DNA: TGCAGCGCCGATGGCGGGGTGGGCGGGGAGCTGTTTTTT.

This sequence joins TRBV7-2 and TRBJ2-1, with 9 bases that match TRBD1. CDR1 SGHTA and CDR2 FQGNSA come from the germline V gene. Trimming removed 3 bases from V and 8 bases from J; junction bases left unmatched: 8. CDR3 size: 15 residues. The CDR3 reads CASSFWTGAFDEQFF. CDR3 DNA sequence: TGTGCCAGCAGCTTCTGGACAGGGGCGTTCGATGAGCAGTTCTTC.

This clonotype was recorded many times. The chain combines TRBV7-2 with TRBJ2-2, with D hard to call. V was shortened by 1 base and J by 3 bases, with 12 bases between the two germline ends. Germline loops: CDR1 SGHTA, CDR2 FQGNSA. The CDR3 extends over 16 amino acids. For the CDR3, the DNA is TGTGCCAGCAGCTTAGTCATCCAGCCAGACACCGGGGAGCTGTTTTTT. Encoded protein: CASSLVIQPDTGELFF.

This clonotype was counted only a few times. This could be a read error, since a much larger clone is one nucleotide away. The rearrangement links TRBV6-5 to TRBJ2-3; 8 bases are a match to TRBD1. The CDR3 consists of 15 residues. Germline V CDR1 and CDR2: MNHEY, SVGAGI. The CDR3 sequence is CASGYGQGNTDTQYF. Written as DNA, the CDR3 is TGTGCCAGCGGTTACGGACAGGGCAACACAGATACGCAGTATTTT.

The chain uses TRBV11-2 and TRBJ1-2; possibly TRBD1 for D (5 bases). Between the trimmed V and J ends, which lost 5 bases and 3 bases, there was a span of 10 bases. The CDR3 length is 13 residues. Germline CDR1 SGHAT, CDR2 FQNNGV. DNA of the CDR3: TGTGCCAGCAGCCCGACAGACTACTATGGCTACACCTTC. It specifies CASSPTDYYGYTF.

The sample holds a few counts of this clonotype. This chain joins TRBV27 and TRBJ2-7, with D possibly matching TRBD2 (5 bases). With 4 bases removed from V and 2 bases from J, the gap between germline ends came to 9 bases. Per the germline V gene, CDR1 is MNHEY and CDR2 is SMNVEV (reference sequence). The length of the CDR3 is 13 residues. The CDR3 sequence is CASSWTATYEQYF. CDR3 DNA sequence: TGTGCCAGCAGTTGGACTGCAACCTACGAGCAGTACTTC.

To note about this clonotype: No conserved phenylalanine or tryptophan ends this CDR3, so it is likely a read error. V gene TRBV7-2 combines with J gene TRBJ2-1, with 12 bases aligning to TRBD2. CDR1 is SGHTA and CDR2 is FQGNSA in the germline V gene. The ends lost 5 bases at V and 4 bases at J; junction bases unmatched: 3. The CDR3 totals 15 residues. CDR3 nucleotides: TGTGCCAGCAGCCCCGGGACTAGCGGGTACAATGAGCAGTTCTTA. Translation: CASSPGTSGYNEQFL.

This clonotype was counted many times. The rearrangement joins TRBV28 to TRBJ2-1, with 9 positions matching TRBD2. This CDR3 region has 14 residues. Germline CDR1 and CDR2: MDHEN and SYDVKM. J gave up 10 bases and V 7 bases, and 11 bases lay outside the gene matches. In DNA, the CDR3 is TGTGCCAGCAAATCATGGACTAGCGCAAACGAGCAGTTCTTC. Residues: CASKSWTSANEQFF.

Remarks on this clonotype: One junction end disagrees with the germline gene, perhaps due to a read error. V is TRBV3-1 and J is TRBJ2-3; 11 bases map to TRBD2. Germline V gene sequence: CDR1 LGHDT, CDR2 YNNKEL (reference sequence). The CDR3 contains 20 residues. The CDR3 DNA follows: TGTGCCAGCAGCCAAGAGAAAGGGACTGGGGGACTAGCGGACACAGGTACGCAGTATTTT. As protein: CASSQEKGTGGLADTGTQYF.

Ten or more counts support this clonotype. V gene TRBV27 combines with J gene TRBJ1-1; 9 bases match TRBD1. The J segment lost 4 bases and the V segment lost 5 bases, leaving 5 bases of the junction unmatched. The germline gives CDR1 MNHEY, CDR2 SMNVEV (reference sequence). The CDR3 length is 14 residues. CDR3: CASSAHRGPTEAFF. The CDR3 DNA reads as TGTGCCAGCAGTGCACACAGGGGGCCCACTGAAGCTTTCTTT.

This clonotype was found many times. The chain recombines TRBV10-2 with TRBJ1-3, with D tentatively TRBD1 (6 bases). The CDR3 extends over 16 amino acids. Germline V gene lookup returns CDR1 WSHSY and CDR2 SAAADI. Trimming pared 3 bases from V and 0 bases from J, leaving 12 bases between. CDR3 in DNA: TGCGCCAGCAGTGATACAGGGATCGTCTCTGGAAACACCATATATTTT. This encodes CASSDTGIVSGNTIYF.

This clonotype was picked up many times. J is TRBJ1-4 and V is TRBV6-5, with D perhaps TRBD1 (5 bases). The length of the CDR3 is 14 residues. V lost 2 bases and J 12 bases, leaving 16 bases between the germline ends. Per germline, CDR1 MNHEY and CDR2 SVGAGI. CDR3 region: CASSYNQGYGELFF. In DNA form, the CDR3 reads TGTGCCAGCAGTTACAATCAGGGCTATGGGGAACTGTTTTTT.

About this clonotype itself: This sequence may be a read error, since a much larger clone differs from it by one base. V is TRBV2 and J is TRBJ1-1; possibly TRBD1 for D (5 bases). The germline V gene has CDR1 SNHLY and CDR2 FYNNEI. This CDR3 has 14 amino acids. The CDR3 DNA reads as TGTGCCAGCAGTGAGGAGGGGATGAAGACTGAAGCTATCTTT. Translation: CASSEEGMKTEAIF. Full variable domain (missing parts from reference TRBV2 and TRBJ1-1): EPEVTQTPSHQVTQMGQEVILRCVPISNHLYFYWYRQILGQKVEFLVSFYNNEISEKSEIFDDQFSVERPDGSNFTLKIRSTKLEDSAMYFCASSEEGMKTEAIFGQGTRLTVV.

This clonotype was counted at least ten times. The chain couples TRBV7-9 to TRBJ2-7; 7 bases align to TRBD1. The CDR3 sequence is 12 residues long. With V trimmed by 8 bases and J by 6 bases, 7 bases remained unmatched. The V gene's germline CDR1 is SEHNR and CDR2 FQNEAQ (reference sequence). The CDR3 sequence: CASAGQASEQYF. For the CDR3, the DNA is TGTGCCAGCGCCGGACAGGCGTCCGAGCAGTACTTC.

Many counts were recorded for this clonotype. The V gene is TRBV7-2, the J gene TRBJ2-3; D perhaps matches TRBD2 (6 bases). The CDR3 runs to 15 residues. Per the germline V gene, CDR1 is SGHTA and CDR2 is FQGNSA. The V gene lost 1 base and the J gene lost 1 base, with 9 bases spanning the gap. CDR3 DNA sequence: TGTGCCAGCAGCTTAGGGTGGGGGGGCACAGATACGCAGTATTTT. Protein sequence: CASSLGWGGTDTQYF. Filled out from reference TRBV7-2 and TRBJ2-3, the complete variable domain reads GAGVSQSPSNKVTEKGKDVELRCDPISGHTALYWYRQSLGQGLEFLIYFQGNSAPDKSGLPSDRFSAERTGGSVSTLTIQRTQQEDSAVYLCASSLGWGGTDTQYFGPGTRLTVL.

The V and J genes are TRBV30 and TRBJ2-7; D gene uncertain. With 0 bases removed from V and 5 bases from J, the gap between germline ends came to 2 bases. The CDR3 has 10 amino acids. CDR1 is GTSNPN and CDR2 is SVGIG in the germline V gene (reference sequence). DNA of the CDR3: TGTGCCTGGAGTGTACACGAGCAGTACTTC. Its protein product is CAWSVHEQYF.

A few counts support this clonotype. This chain connects TRBV10-2 to TRBJ2-2; D perhaps matches TRBD2 (7 bases). The V and J ends lost 4 bases and 2 bases respectively, with 14 bases between them. The CDR3 is 16 residues long. Germline V gene data show CDR1 as WSHSY and CDR2 as SAAADI. CDR3 region: CASSVAGAINTGELFF. CDR3 DNA: TGCGCCAGCAGTGTCGCGGGGGCAATAAACACCGGGGAGCTGTTTTTT.

This clonotype was seen at least ten times. The chain carries TRBV5-4 and TRBJ1-1, with D possibly being TRBD1 (6 bases). The V end lost 6 bases, the J end lost 6 bases, and 12 bases lay between the germline ends. Germline V gives CDR1 SGHNT, CDR2 YYREEE (reference sequence). The CDR3 consists of 12 residues. Here the CDR3 reads CASTSQGSEAFF. In nucleotides, the CDR3 is TGTGCCAGCACTTCACAGGGCTCTGAAGCTTTCTTT.

The sample holds many counts of this clonotype. The V and J genes are TRBV20-1 and TRBJ2-7; 7 nucleotides line up with TRBD1. V dropped 0 bases and J dropped 8; count of bases not matched to a gene: 10. Germline V gene lookup returns CDR1 DFQATT and CDR2 SNEGSKA (reference sequence). This CDR3 has 14 amino acids. The CDR3 protein is CSARDTHDRAQQYF. DNA for the CDR3: TGCAGTGCTAGAGATACTCATGACAGGGCCCAGCAGTACTTC.

The chain uses TRBV4-3 and TRBJ2-2, with D uncertain. CDR1 and CDR2 from the germline V gene are LGHNA and YSLEER. This CDR3 region has 16 residues. The ends were cut back, 0 bases at V and 4 bases at J, with 12 bases in the middle. As DNA, the CDR3 is TGCGCCAGCAGCCAAGATCGGCAGGTCGCCACCGGGGAGCTGTTTTTT. Protein sequence: CASSQDRQVATGELFF.

This clonotype was counted at least ten times. This chain connects TRBV6-6 to TRBJ1-1, with D possibly matching TRBD1 (6 bases). Germline V gene lookup returns CDR1 MNHNY and CDR2 SVGAGI (reference sequence). CDR3 length equals 14 residues. Trimming removed 5 bases from V and 4 bases from J, with 14 bases in between. CDR3 loop: CASSPSRGGTEAFF. Written as DNA, the CDR3 is TGTGCCAGCAGTCCATCCAGGGGAGGCACTGAAGCTTTCTTT.

As to this clonotype: This is likely a read error, given that the CDR3 carries no conserved phenylalanine or tryptophan at its end. The gene calls are TRBV12-3 or TRBV12-4 and TRBJ1-1; D is ambiguous. This CDR3 contains 14 residues. V lost 6 bases and J lost 9, with 20 bases in between. CDR3 nucleotide sequence: TGTGCCAGCAGCCCTGTCACAGCTAGTACTCAAGCTTTCCTT. This sequence encodes CASSPVTASTQAFL.

This clonotype was detected only a few times. The chain joins TRBV4-3 to TRBJ1-1, with a possible D match to TRBD1 (5 bases). The germline CDR1 and CDR2 sequences are LGHNA and YSLEER. Trimming stripped 1 base from V and 1 base from J, with 10 bases between. The length of the CDR3 is 15 residues. This chain's CDR3 is CASSQGTGPNTEAFF. The CDR3 DNA is TGCGCCAGCAGCCAAGGCACGGGACCGAACACTGAAGCTTTCTTT.

This clonotype was detected ten times or more. The chain carries TRBV20-1 and TRBJ1-1; maybe TRBD1 (5 bases). V was cut by 3 bases and J by 4 bases, with 12 bases left in between. The length of the CDR3 is 13 residues. The germline gives CDR1 DFQATT, CDR2 SNEGSKA (reference sequence). The CDR3 bases are TGCAGTGCTAGCGGGGGGTTGCCCACTGAAGCTTTCTTT. As protein: CSASGGLPTEAFF.